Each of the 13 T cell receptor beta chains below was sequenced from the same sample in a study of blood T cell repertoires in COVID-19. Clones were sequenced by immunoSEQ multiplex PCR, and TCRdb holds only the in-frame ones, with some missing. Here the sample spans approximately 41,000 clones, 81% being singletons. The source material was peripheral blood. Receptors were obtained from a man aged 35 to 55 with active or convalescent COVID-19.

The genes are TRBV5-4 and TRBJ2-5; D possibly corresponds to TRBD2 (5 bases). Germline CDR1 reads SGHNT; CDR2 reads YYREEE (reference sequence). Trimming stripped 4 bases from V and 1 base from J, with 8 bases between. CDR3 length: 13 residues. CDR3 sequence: CASSGSLQETQYF. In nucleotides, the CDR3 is TGTGCCAGCAGCGGGAGCCTCCAAGAGACCCAGTACTTC.

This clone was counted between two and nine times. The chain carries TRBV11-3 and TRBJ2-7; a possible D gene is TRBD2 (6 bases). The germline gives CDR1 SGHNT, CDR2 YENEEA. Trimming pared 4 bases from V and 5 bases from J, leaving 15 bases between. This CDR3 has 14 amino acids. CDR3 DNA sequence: TGTGCCAGCAGCTGGGGACCGAGGGAGGACGAGCAGTACTTC. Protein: CASSWGPREDEQYF.

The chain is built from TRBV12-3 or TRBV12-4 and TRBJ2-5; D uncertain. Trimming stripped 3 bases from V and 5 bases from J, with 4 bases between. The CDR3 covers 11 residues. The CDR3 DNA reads TGTGCCAGCAGTTTCAGGGAGACCCAGTACTTC. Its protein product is CASSFRETQYF.

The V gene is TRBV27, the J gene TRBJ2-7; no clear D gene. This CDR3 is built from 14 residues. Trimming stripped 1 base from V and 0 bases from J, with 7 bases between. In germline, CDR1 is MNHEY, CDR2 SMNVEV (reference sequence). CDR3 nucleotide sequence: TGTGCCAGCAGTTTATACAGTAGCTCCTACGAGCAGTACTTC. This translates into CASSLYSSSYEQYF.

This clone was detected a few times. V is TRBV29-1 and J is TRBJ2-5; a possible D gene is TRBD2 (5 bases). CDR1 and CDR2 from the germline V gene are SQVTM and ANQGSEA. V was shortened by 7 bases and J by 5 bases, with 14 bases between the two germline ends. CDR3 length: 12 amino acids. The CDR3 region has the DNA TGCAGCGCCCGGGGTTTAGCGGAGACCCAGTACTTC. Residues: CSARGLAETQYF. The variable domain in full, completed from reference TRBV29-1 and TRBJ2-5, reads SAVISQKPSRDICQRGTSLTIQCQVDSQVTMMFWYRQQPGQSLTLIATANQGSEATYESGFVIDKFPISRPNLTFSTLTVSNMSPEDSSIYLCSARGLAETQYFGPGTRLLVL.

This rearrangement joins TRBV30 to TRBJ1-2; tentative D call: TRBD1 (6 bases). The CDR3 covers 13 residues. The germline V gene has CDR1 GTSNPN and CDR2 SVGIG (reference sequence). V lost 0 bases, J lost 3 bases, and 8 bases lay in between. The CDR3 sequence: CAWSVKGDYGYTF. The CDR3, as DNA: TGTGCCTGGAGTGTTAAGGGGGACTATGGCTACACCTTC.

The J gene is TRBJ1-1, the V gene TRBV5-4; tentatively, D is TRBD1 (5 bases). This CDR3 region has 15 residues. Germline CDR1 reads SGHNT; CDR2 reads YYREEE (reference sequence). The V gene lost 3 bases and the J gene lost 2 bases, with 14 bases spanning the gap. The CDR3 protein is CASSWSQGGNTEAFF. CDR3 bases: TGTGCCAGCAGCTGGAGCCAGGGAGGCAACACTGAAGCTTTCTTT.

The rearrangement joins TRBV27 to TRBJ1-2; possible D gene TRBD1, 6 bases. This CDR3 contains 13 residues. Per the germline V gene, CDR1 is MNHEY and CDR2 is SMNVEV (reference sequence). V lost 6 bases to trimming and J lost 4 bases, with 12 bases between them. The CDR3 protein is CASSWGPTYGYTF. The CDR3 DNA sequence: TGTGCCAGCAGCTGGGGGCCAACCTATGGCTACACCTTC.

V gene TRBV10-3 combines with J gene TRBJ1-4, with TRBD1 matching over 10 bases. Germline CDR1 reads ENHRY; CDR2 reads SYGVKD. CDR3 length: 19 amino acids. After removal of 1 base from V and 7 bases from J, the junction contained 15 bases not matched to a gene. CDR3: CAISEFISGQGQEGEKLFF. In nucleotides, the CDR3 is TGTGCCATCAGTGAGTTTATATCGGGACAGGGGCAGGAAGGTGAAAAACTGTTTTTT.

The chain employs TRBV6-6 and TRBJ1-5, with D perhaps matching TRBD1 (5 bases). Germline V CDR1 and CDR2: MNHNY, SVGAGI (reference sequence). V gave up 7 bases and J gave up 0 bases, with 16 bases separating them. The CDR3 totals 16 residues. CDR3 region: CASTGRIGDSNQPQHF. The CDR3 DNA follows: TGTGCCAGCACAGGGAGGATAGGGGATAGCAATCAGCCCCAGCATTTT.

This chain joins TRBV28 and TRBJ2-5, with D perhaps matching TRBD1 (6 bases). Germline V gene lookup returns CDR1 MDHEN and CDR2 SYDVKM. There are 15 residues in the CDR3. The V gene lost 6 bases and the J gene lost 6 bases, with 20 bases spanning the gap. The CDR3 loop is CASSDWDIGSKTQYF. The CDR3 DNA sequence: TGTGCCAGCAGCGACTGGGACATAGGATCGAAGACCCAGTACTTC.

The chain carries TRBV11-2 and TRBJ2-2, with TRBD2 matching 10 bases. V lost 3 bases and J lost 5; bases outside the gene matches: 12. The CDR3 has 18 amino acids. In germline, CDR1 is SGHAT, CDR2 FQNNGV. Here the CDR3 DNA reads TGTGCCAGCAGCTTTGGGGCTAGCGGGAGTAAGACGACCGGGGAGCTGTTTTTT. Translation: CASSFGASGSKTTGELFF.

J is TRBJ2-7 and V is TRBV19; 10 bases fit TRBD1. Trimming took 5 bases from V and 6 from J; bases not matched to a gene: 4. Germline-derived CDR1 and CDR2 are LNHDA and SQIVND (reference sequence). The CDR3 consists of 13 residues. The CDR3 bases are TGTGCCAGTAGTGGGGACAGGGGTTCCGAGCAGTACTTC. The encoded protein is CASSGDRGSEQYF.